The 16 T cell receptor beta chains presented below share a single source sample, sequenced in a study of T-cell reconstitution after alpha-beta-depleted transplantation in children. Preparation of the TCRbeta library involved a method that used unique molecular identifiers. TCRdb used MiXCR to reprocess the PCR reads, holding one entry per CDR3 protein. The repertoire holds about 640,000 distinct CDR3 sequences, with approximately 17% as singletons. The source was PBMCs from the stem cell graft donor, collected from the stem cell graft. The origin of the receptors is a human donor who donated a stem cell graft to a child with acute myeloid leukemia.

This clonotype was seen a few times. The genes are TRBV25-1 and TRBJ1-2; D is uncertain. The germline gives CDR1 MGHDK, CDR2 SYGVNS. The CDR3 sequence is 13 residues long. V lost 6 bases and J lost 7, with 15 bases in between. The CDR3 nucleotides read TGTGCCAGCAGGGCCGCCTTGGGCATTGGCTACACCTTC. Translating it yields CASRAALGIGYTF.

The V and J genes are TRBV7-6 and TRBJ2-5; D is undetermined. V lost 6 bases, J lost 2 bases, and 13 bases lay in between. CDR3 length: 14 amino acids. Germline V CDR1 and CDR2: SGHVS, FNYEAQ. CDR3 sequence reads: CASSTLRPQETQYF. The DNA of the CDR3 is TGTGCCAGCAGTACACTCAGGCCGCAAGAGACCCAGTACTTC.

This clonotype was picked up many times. The genes are TRBV20-1 and TRBJ2-2; unclear D gene. The CDR3 has 14 amino acids. The V end lost 3 bases, the J end lost 1 base, and 9 bases lay between the germline ends. From germline, CDR1 is DFQATT and CDR2 SNEGSKA (reference sequence). CDR3 bases: TGCAGTGCTAGTCTTAGGGTGAACACCGGGGAGCTGTTTTTT. Translating it yields CSASLRVNTGELFF.

This clonotype was recorded at least ten times. The chain carries TRBV15 and TRBJ2-7; D could derive from TRBD1 or TRBD2 (5 bases each). Germline-derived CDR1 and CDR2 are LNHNV and YYDKDF (reference sequence). The germline V and J ends were trimmed by 4 bases and 0 bases, with 13 bases remaining between them. The CDR3 consists of 15 residues. As DNA, the CDR3 is TGTGCCACCAGCAATTTGGGGGAAAACTCCTACGAGCAGTACTTC. Its translation is CATSNLGENSYEQYF.

This sequence joins TRBV7-9 and TRBJ1-1, with D unresolved. Germline CDR1 is SEHNR and CDR2 is FQNEAQ (reference sequence). The CDR3 totals 13 residues. Trimming cost V 3 bases and J 11 bases, with 16 bases left between them. The DNA of the CDR3 is TGTGCCAGCAGCTTCGGGTACCCCCAACAGGCTTTCTTT. Protein product: CASSFGYPQQAFF.

Ten or more counts support this clonotype. The V and J genes are TRBV4-2 and TRBJ2-5; D possibly corresponds to TRBD2 (6 bases). Germline values: CDR1 LGHNA, CDR2 YNFKEQ. V was cut by 1 base and J by 5 bases, with 11 bases left in between. The CDR3 length is 14 residues. DNA for the CDR3: TGTGCCAGCAGCCAAGGTTTAGCGGTGGAGACCCAGTACTTC. It is translated as CASSQGLAVETQYF.

There are many counts of this clonotype. The rearrangement joins TRBV29-1 to TRBJ2-5; 7 nucleotides match TRBD1. Germline lookup yields CDR1 SQVTM and CDR2 ANQGSEA. CDR3 length: 15 residues. The V gene end was trimmed by 6 bases and the J gene end by 0 bases; junction bases not matched to a gene: 10. This CDR3 is CSVRPGQWYQETQYF. The CDR3 nucleotides are TGCAGCGTCCGGCCGGGACAGTGGTACCAAGAGACCCAGTACTTC.

This clonotype was seen repeatedly, ten times or more. This chain's CDR3 is CASSLSGASEDTQYF. The CDR3 DNA reads as TGTGCCAGCAGCCTTAGCGGGGCCTCGGAAGATACGCAGTATTTT. The V gene is TRBV9, the J gene TRBJ2-3; 8 bases line up with TRBD2. The CDR3 has 15 residues. The germline V gene has CDR1 SGDLS and CDR2 YYNGEE. V was clipped by 4 bases and J by 5 bases; unmatched bases: 9.

This rearrangement joins TRBV5-1 to TRBJ2-2; D is undetermined. The germline V and J ends were trimmed by 3 bases and 5 bases, with 11 bases remaining between them. The CDR3 runs to 14 residues. Germline values: CDR1 SGHRS, CDR2 YFSETQ. This CDR3 is CASSSNPQTGELFF. The CDR3 nucleotides are TGCGCCAGCAGCTCCAACCCCCAAACCGGGGAGCTGTTTTTT. Complete variable domain (other parts from reference TRBV5-1 and TRBJ2-2): KAGVTQTPRYLIKTRGQQVTLSCSPISGHRSVSWYQQTPGQGLQFLFEYFSETQRNKGNFPGRFSGRQFSNSRSEMNVSTLELGDSALYLCASSSNPQTGELFFGEGSRLTVL.

This chain joins TRBV6-1 and TRBJ2-7; 8 bases line up with TRBD2. V lost 1 base to trimming and J lost 2 bases; unmatched junction nucleotides: 4. The V gene's germline CDR1 is MNHNS and CDR2 SASEGT. The CDR3 has 15 residues. In DNA form, the CDR3 reads TGTGCCAGCAGTGAAGAGGGTAGCGGGGCCTACGAGCAGTACTTC. Protein: CASSEEGSGAYEQYF.

There are many counts of this clonotype. This rearrangement joins TRBV6-5 to TRBJ2-5; 11 positions match TRBD2. V was pared by 1 base and J by 3 bases, with 4 bases of the junction left unmatched. The germline V gene has CDR1 MNHEY and CDR2 SVGAGI. This CDR3 region has 16 residues. The CDR3 sequence is CASSYFPTSGEETQYF. For the CDR3, the DNA is TGTGCCAGCAGTTACTTTCCGACTAGCGGGGAAGAGACCCAGTACTTC.

This clonotype appeared many times. J is TRBJ1-6 and V is TRBV20-1, with unresolved D. The CDR3 is 14 residues long. Germline CDR1 is DFQATT and CDR2 is SNEGSKA (reference sequence). V was pared by 1 base and J by 3 bases, with 7 bases between. CDR3 loop: CSARGVSYNSPLHF. CDR3 bases: TGCAGTGCTAGAGGGGTCAGCTATAATTCACCCCTCCACTTT.

This clonotype showed up many times. The chain combines TRBV20-1 with TRBJ2-3; weak D call: TRBD1 (6 bases). Looked up from germline, CDR1 is DFQATT and CDR2 is SNEGSKA (reference sequence). The CDR3 runs 12 residues. V lost 1 base and J 4 bases, leaving 6 bases between the germline ends. The CDR3 DNA reads as TGCAGTGCTAGAGCAGGGGCAGATACGCAGTATTTT. Its translation: CSARAGADTQYF.

A remark on this clonotype: This may arise from a read error, as a much more abundant clone is one base away. The genes are TRBV20-1 and TRBJ1-1; maybe TRBD1 (6 bases). This CDR3 contains 15 residues. Germline V CDR1 and CDR2: DFQATT, SNEGSKA (reference sequence). The CDR3 DNA sequence: TGCAGTGCTAGAGAGCTGACAGGACCGAACACTGGAGCTTTCTTT. Encoded protein: CSARELTGPNTGAFF.

V and J are TRBV7-9 and TRBJ2-4, with no clear D. The CDR3 consists of 14 residues. Germline loops: CDR1 SEHNR, CDR2 FQNEAQ (reference sequence). Between the trimmed V and J ends, which lost 5 bases and 2 bases, there was a span of 10 bases. The CDR3 nucleotides are TGTGCCAGCAGCGAACCGCCGTCCAAAAACATTCAGTACTTC. Translation gives CASSEPPSKNIQYF.

Many counts were recorded for this clonotype. The chain is built from TRBV20-1 and TRBJ1-6; TRBD1 aligns across 7 bases. This CDR3 contains 15 residues. From germline, CDR1 is DFQATT and CDR2 SNEGSKA (reference sequence). Trimming took 5 bases from V and 3 from J; bases not matched to a gene: 7. The chain's CDR3 is CSAETGEDYNSPLHF. CDR3 sequence (DNA): TGCAGTGCTGAAACAGGGGAGGACTATAATTCACCCCTCCACTTT.